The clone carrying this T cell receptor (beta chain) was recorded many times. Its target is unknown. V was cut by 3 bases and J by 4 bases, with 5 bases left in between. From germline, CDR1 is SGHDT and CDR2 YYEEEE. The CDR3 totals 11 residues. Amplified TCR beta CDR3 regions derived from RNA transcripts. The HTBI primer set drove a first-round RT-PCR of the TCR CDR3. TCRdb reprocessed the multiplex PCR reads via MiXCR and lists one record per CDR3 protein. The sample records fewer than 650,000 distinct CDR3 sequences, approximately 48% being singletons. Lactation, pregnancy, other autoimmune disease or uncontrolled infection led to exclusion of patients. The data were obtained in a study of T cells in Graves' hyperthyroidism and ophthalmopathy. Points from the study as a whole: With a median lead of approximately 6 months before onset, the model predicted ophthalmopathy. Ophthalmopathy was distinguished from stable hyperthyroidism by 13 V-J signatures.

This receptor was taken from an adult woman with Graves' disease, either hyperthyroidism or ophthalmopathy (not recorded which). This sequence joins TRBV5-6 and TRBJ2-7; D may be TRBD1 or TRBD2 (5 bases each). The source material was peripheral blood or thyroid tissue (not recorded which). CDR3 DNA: TGTGCCAGCAGCTGGGGGTACGAGCAGTACTTC. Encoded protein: CASSWGYEQYF.